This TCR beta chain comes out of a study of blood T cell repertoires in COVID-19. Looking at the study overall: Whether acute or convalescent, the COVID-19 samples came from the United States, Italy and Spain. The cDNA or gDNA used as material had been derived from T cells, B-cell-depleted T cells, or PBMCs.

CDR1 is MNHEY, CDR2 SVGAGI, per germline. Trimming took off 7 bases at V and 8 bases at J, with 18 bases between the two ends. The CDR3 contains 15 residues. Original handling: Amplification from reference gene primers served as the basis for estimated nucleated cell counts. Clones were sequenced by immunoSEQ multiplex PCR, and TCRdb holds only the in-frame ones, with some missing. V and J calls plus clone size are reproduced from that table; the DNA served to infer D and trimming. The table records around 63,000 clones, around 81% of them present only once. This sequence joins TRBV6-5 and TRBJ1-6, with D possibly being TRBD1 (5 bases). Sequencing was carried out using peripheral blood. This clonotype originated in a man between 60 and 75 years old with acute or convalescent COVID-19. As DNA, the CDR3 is TGTGCCAGCACCCTTACCACCCGGGGGGATTCACCCCTCCACTTT. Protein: CASTLTTRGDSPLHF.